These 26 T cell receptor beta chains came from one sample sequenced in a study of blood T cell repertoires in COVID-19. Here immunoSEQ multiplex PCR was the method, and the copy in TCRdb shows in-frame clones only, minus some. Of fewer than 250,000 clones in the sample, 88% were seen once. Sequencing input: peripheral blood. The receptor source for this set is a human donor in a cohort sampled during active COVID-19.

The chain has TRBV7-2 and TRBJ1-5; D gene ambiguous. The ends were cut back, 2 bases at V and 0 bases at J, with 5 bases in the middle. The CDR3 totals 14 residues. Looked up from germline, CDR1 is SGHTA and CDR2 is FQGNSA. The DNA of the CDR3 is TGTGCCAGCAGCTTATTCCATAGCAATCAGCCCCAGCATTTT. Translating gives CASSLFHSNQPQHF.

The table lists this clone with a few counts. J is TRBJ2-1 and V is TRBV7-9; no firm D call. The CDR3 length is 13 residues. Germline CDR1 reads SEHNR; CDR2 reads FQNEAQ (reference sequence). Trimming removed 4 bases from V and 9 bases from J, with 13 bases in between. The CDR3 protein is CASSSDGVGEQFF. The CDR3 nucleotides read TGTGCCAGCAGCTCTGATGGAGTAGGTGAGCAGTTCTTC.

The chain uses TRBV6-2 or TRBV6-3 and TRBJ2-7; TRBD1 matches 8 bases. Looked up from germline, CDR1 is MNHEY and CDR2 is SVGEGT. The CDR3 has 17 residues. J lost 1 base, V lost 4 bases, and 12 bases had no gene match. The CDR3 bases are TGTGCCAGCAGTTTCACCCGGGACAGGTTTTTTTCCTACGAGCAGTACTTC. This encodes CASSFTRDRFFSYEQYF.

The chain employs TRBV30 and TRBJ2-3; D call uncertain. V was shortened by 1 base and J by 1 base, with 15 bases between the two germline ends. CDR3 length: 16 residues. CDR1 and CDR2 from the germline V gene are GTSNPN and SVGIG (reference sequence). In DNA form, the CDR3 reads TGTGCCTGGAGTGGTCACCGTCAGATCCGCACAGATACGCAGTATTTT. Protein sequence: CAWSGHRQIRTDTQYF.

The rearrangement uses TRBV20-1 and TRBJ2-7; 9 positions match TRBD2. CDR3 size: 14 residues. Germline CDR1 and CDR2: DFQATT and SNEGSKA (reference sequence). The J segment lost 4 bases and the V segment lost 6 bases, leaving 10 bases of the junction unmatched. As DNA, the CDR3 is TGCAGTGCCAGTTGGGTAGCGGGAGTATACGAGCAGTACTTC. Protein: CSASWVAGVYEQYF.

The chain links TRBV7-2 to TRBJ1-5; 7 bases are shared with TRBD1. Trimming cost V 6 bases and J 2 bases; bases outside gene matches: 7. Germline V lookup: CDR1 SGHTA, CDR2 FQGNSA. This CDR3 has 15 residues. The CDR3 reads CASRQTGDRNQPQHF. The CDR3 coding sequence is TGTGCCAGCAGACAAACAGGGGATCGCAATCAGCCCCAGCATTTT. The entire variable domain, with the rest obtained from reference TRBV7-2 and TRBJ1-5, is as follows: GAGVSQSPSNKVTEKGKDVELRCDPISGHTALYWYRQSLGQGLEFLIYFQGNSAPDKSGLPSDRFSAERTGGSVSTLTIQRTQQEDSAVYLCASRQTGDRNQPQHFGDGTRLSIL.

V usage is TRBV18 and J usage is TRBJ2-2; 7 nucleotides line up with TRBD1. Germline V gene data show CDR1 as KGHSH and CDR2 as LQKENI. Germline trimming cut 2 bases from V and 5 bases from J; bases unmatched to any gene: 8. This CDR3 is built from 16 residues. The CDR3 loop is CASSPEGGGLTGELFF. The CDR3 nucleotides read TGTGCCAGCTCACCAGAAGGGGGCGGACTGACCGGGGAGCTGTTTTTT.

The CDR3 region has the DNA TGTGCCAGCAGCTCACCAGGACAGGGCTTCAATTCACCCCTCCACTTT. The encoded protein is CASSSPGQGFNSPLHF. This sequence joins TRBV7-2 and TRBJ1-6, with TRBD1 identical over 8 bases. The ends lost 4 bases at V and 7 bases at J; junction bases unmatched: 9. CDR1 and CDR2 (germline): SGHTA, FQGNSA. This CDR3 region has 16 residues.

The V gene is TRBV6-5, the J gene TRBJ2-7; possible D gene TRBD1, 5 bases. The CDR3 totals 15 residues. In germline, CDR1 is MNHEY, CDR2 SVGAGI. V lost 7 bases to trimming and J lost 3 bases, with 19 bases between them. This CDR3 is CASKKAYRWDYEQYF. CDR3 coding DNA: TGTGCCAGCAAGAAGGCCTACAGGTGGGACTACGAGCAGTACTTC.

The V and J genes are TRBV5-6 and TRBJ2-7; the match to TRBD2 covers 12 bases. J lost 3 bases, V lost 0 bases, and 10 bases had no gene match. This CDR3 region has 18 residues. In germline, CDR1 is SGHDT, CDR2 YYEEEE. In DNA, the CDR3 is TGTGCCAGCAGCTTGGGACCCGGGACTAGCGGGCGGGTCTACGAGCAGTACTTC. It yields the protein CASSLGPGTSGRVYEQYF. Looking up the rest from reference TRBV5-6 and TRBJ2-7 gives the full variable domain: DAGVTQSPTHLIKTRGQQVTLRCSPKSGHDTVSWYQQALGQGPQFIFQYYEEEERQRGNFPDRFSGHQFPNYSSELNVNALLLGDSALYLCASSLGPGTSGRVYEQYFGPGTRLTVT.

The CDR3 DNA sequence: TGTGCCAGCTCACCAGGAGGGTTCGGTTCACCCCTCCACTTT. Amino acids: CASSPGGFGSPLHF. V gene TRBV18 combines with J gene TRBJ1-6, with D uncertain. V lost 2 bases and J lost 9, with 11 bases in between. This CDR3 is built from 14 residues. Per the germline V gene, CDR1 is KGHSH and CDR2 is LQKENI.

The chain employs TRBV10-1 and TRBJ2-5; D is perhaps TRBD1 (6 bases). The CDR3 contains 14 residues. V lost 2 bases and J 1 base, leaving 8 bases between the germline ends. The germline V gene has CDR1 WNHNN and CDR2 SYGVQD (reference sequence). The CDR3 region is CASSERDIQETQYF. The CDR3 DNA reads TGCGCCAGCAGTGAGCGGGACATCCAAGAGACCCAGTACTTC.

The chain uses TRBV28 and TRBJ1-5; 10 positions match TRBD1. With V trimmed by 5 bases and J by 6 bases, 13 bases remained unmatched. The CDR3 extends over 17 amino acids. Germline loops: CDR1 MDHEN, CDR2 SYDVKM. In DNA form, the CDR3 reads TGTGCCAGCAGTCCCCCCGGGGGGACAGGGGATCGTCAGCCCCAGCATTTT. Residues: CASSPPGGTGDRQPQHF.

The rearrangement joins TRBV2 to TRBJ2-3, with a weak D call TRBD2 (7 bases). V shed 5 bases and J shed 0 bases, with 12 bases lying between them. The CDR3 spans 15 residues. Germline V gives CDR1 SNHLY, CDR2 FYNNEI. In DNA form, the CDR3 reads TGTGCCAGCAGTCTGGCGGGGGCTAGCACAGATACGCAGTATTTT. Translation gives CASSLAGASTDTQYF.

The chain employs TRBV25-1 and TRBJ2-6, with a possible D match to TRBD1 (5 bases). The CDR3 has 18 amino acids. The V and J ends lost 6 bases and 0 bases respectively, with 18 bases between them. CDR1 is MGHDK, CDR2 SYGVNS, per germline. The CDR3: CASSKRTSYNSGANVLTF. The CDR3 DNA reads TGTGCCAGCAGCAAAAGGACAAGTTATAACTCTGGGGCCAACGTCCTGACTTTC.

This clone has only one observation. Sequence at one end of the junction differs from germline and may be a read error. The V call is TRBV5-1, the J call TRBJ2-5; D is perhaps TRBD1 (6 bases). Per the germline V gene, CDR1 is SGHRS and CDR2 is YFSETQ. CDR3 length: 15 residues. The CDR3 DNA reads as TGCGCCAGCAGCTTGGGGACAGCTTACCAGGAGACCCAGTACTTC. It yields the protein CASSLGTAYQETQYF.

This sequence joins TRBV7-2 and TRBJ2-5, with D perhaps matching TRBD1 (6 bases). This CDR3 contains 14 residues. Trimming shortened V by 5 bases and J by 2 bases, and 12 bases separated the two germline ends. CDR1 is SGHTA and CDR2 is FQGNSA in the germline V gene. This CDR3 reads CASSIWDTQETQYF. CDR3 bases: TGTGCCAGCAGCATTTGGGACACGCAAGAGACCCAGTACTTC.

This chain joins TRBV6-5 and TRBJ1-2; 9 bases are a match to TRBD1. V was pared by 9 bases and J by 7 bases, with 3 bases of the junction left unmatched. This CDR3 region has 11 residues. Germline CDR1 and CDR2: MNHEY and SVGAGI. The CDR3 spells CASTQGAGYTF. The CDR3 DNA sequence: TGTGCCAGTACACAGGGGGCTGGCTACACCTTC.

The chain uses TRBV19 and TRBJ2-2; 11 bases fit TRBD2. There are 15 residues in the CDR3. V dropped 4 bases and J dropped 6; count of bases not matched to a gene: 4. The germline gives CDR1 LNHDA, CDR2 SQIVND (reference sequence). The CDR3 nucleotides are TGTGCCAGTAGTACCAGGACTAGCGGGTCCGGGGAGCTGTTTTTT. Encoded protein: CASSTRTSGSGELFF.

The V and J genes are TRBV24-1 and TRBJ1-2; D uncertain. Germline V gives CDR1 KGHDR, CDR2 SFDVKD. This CDR3 is built from 12 residues. Trimming shortened V by 3 bases and J by 7 bases, and 8 bases separated the two germline ends. Here the CDR3 reads CATSDDRGGYTF. The DNA for the CDR3 is TGTGCCACCAGTGATGATCGCGGTGGCTACACCTTC.

The chain couples TRBV4-1 to TRBJ1-2; 7 nucleotides agree with TRBD1. Germline loops: CDR1 MGHRA, CDR2 YSYEKL. V lost 1 base, J lost 4 bases, and 3 bases stayed unmatched. The CDR3 is made up of 14 amino acids. The CDR3 bases are TGCGCCAGCAGCCAAGCGGGGGACAGCTATGGCTACACCTTC. It yields the protein CASSQAGDSYGYTF.

The rearrangement uses TRBV7-9 and TRBJ1-2; 9 nucleotides agree with TRBD1. The CDR3 totals 18 residues. V lost 4 bases, J lost 4 bases, and 16 bases stayed unmatched. Germline assignment: CDR1 SEHNR and CDR2 FQNEAQ (reference sequence). CDR3 in DNA: TGTGCCAGCAGCTCATCGGAGTATACAGGGGGCGCTTTCTATGGCTACACCTTC. It encodes CASSSSEYTGGAFYGYTF.

The chain links TRBV19 to TRBJ2-2, with TRBD1 matching over 10 bases. This CDR3 is 16 amino acids long. The germline V gene has CDR1 LNHDA and CDR2 SQIVND (reference sequence). Trimming at V came to 2 bases and at J to 6 bases, leaving 6 bases not matched to a gene. CDR3 DNA sequence: TGTGCCAGTAGTATAAGGACAGGGGGGAGGTCCGGGGAGCTGTTTTTT. It yields the protein CASSIRTGGRSGELFF.

This chain uses TRBV4-3 with TRBJ2-1; 7 nucleotides line up with TRBD2. The CDR3 is made up of 15 amino acids. The germline CDR1 and CDR2 sequences are LGHNA and YSLEER. Trimming at V came to 0 bases and at J to 6 bases, leaving 5 bases not matched to a gene. CDR3 DNA sequence: TGCGCCAGCAGCCAAGATAGGGGACTAATCAATGAGCAGTTCTTC. The encoded protein is CASSQDRGLINEQFF.

The V and J genes are TRBV4-1 and TRBJ1-4; tentatively, D is TRBD1 (6 bases). Germline-derived CDR1 and CDR2 are MGHRA and YSYEKL. The germline V and J ends were trimmed by 4 bases and 0 bases, with 12 bases remaining between them. This CDR3 contains 16 residues. CDR3 coding DNA: TGCGCCAGCAGCCCATACGGGACACCAACTAATGAAAAACTGTTTTTT. Its protein product is CASSPYGTPTNEKLFF.

The chain combines TRBV11-2 with TRBJ2-6; 9 nucleotides match TRBD1. Trimming at V came to 7 bases and at J to 5 bases, leaving 18 bases not matched to a gene. CDR3 length equals 19 residues. Germline CDR1 reads SGHAT; CDR2 reads FQNNGV. The CDR3 DNA follows: TGTGCCAGCACCCACTGGCTGGGACAGGGAATCGGTAGGGCCAACGTCCTGACTTTC. It codes for CASTHWLGQGIGRANVLTF. The whole variable domain, remainder taken from reference TRBV11-2 and TRBJ2-6, is EAGVAQSPRYKIIEKRQSVAFWCNPISGHATLYWYQQILGQGPKLLIQFQNNGVVDDSQLPKDRFSAERLKGVDSTLKIQPAKLEDSAVYLCASTHWLGQGIGRANVLTFGAGSRLTVL.